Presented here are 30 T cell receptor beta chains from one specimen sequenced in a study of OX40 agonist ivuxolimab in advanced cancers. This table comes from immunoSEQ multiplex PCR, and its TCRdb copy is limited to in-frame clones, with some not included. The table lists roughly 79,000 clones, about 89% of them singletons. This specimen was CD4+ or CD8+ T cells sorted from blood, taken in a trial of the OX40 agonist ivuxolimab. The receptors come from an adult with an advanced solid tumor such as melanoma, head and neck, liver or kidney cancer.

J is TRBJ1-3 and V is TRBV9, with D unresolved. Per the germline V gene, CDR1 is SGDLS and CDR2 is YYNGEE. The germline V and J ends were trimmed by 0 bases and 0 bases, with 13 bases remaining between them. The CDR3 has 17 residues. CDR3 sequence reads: CASSVGEATGSGNTIYF. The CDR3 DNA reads TGTGCCAGCAGCGTAGGGGAAGCGACCGGCTCTGGAAACACCATATATTTT.

The CDR3: CASSPPQAAEQYF. In DNA form, the CDR3 reads TGTGCCAGCTCACCACCACAGGCCGCCGAGCAGTACTTC. This rearrangement joins TRBV18 to TRBJ2-7; D might be TRBD1 (5 bases). The germline V gene has CDR1 KGHSH and CDR2 LQKENI. The CDR3 runs 13 residues. V was pared by 0 bases and J by 6 bases, with 9 bases between.

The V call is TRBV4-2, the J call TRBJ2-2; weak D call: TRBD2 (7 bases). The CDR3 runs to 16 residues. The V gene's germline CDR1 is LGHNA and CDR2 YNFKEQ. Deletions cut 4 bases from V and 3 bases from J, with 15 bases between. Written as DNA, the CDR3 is TGTGCCAGCAGCCCCTTCGGGGGGCCTGACACCGGGGAGCTGTTTTTT. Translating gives CASSPFGGPDTGELFF.

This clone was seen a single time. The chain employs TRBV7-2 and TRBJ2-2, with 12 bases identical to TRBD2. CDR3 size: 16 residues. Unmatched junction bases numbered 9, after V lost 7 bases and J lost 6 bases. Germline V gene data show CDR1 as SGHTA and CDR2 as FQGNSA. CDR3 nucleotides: TGTGCCAGCACCATAACGACTAGCGGGAGTGCCGGGGAGCTGTTTTTT. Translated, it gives CASTITTSGSAGELFF.

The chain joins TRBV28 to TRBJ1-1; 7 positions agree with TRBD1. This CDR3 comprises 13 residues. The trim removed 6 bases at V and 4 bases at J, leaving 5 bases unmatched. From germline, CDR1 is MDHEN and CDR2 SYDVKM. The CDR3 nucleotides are TGTGCCAGCAGACCACAGGGGAGCACTGAAGCTTTCTTT. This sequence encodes CASRPQGSTEAFF.

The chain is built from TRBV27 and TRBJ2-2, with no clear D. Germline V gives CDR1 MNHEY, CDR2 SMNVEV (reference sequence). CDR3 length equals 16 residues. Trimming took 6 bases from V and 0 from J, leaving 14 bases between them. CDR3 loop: CASSDLLRANTGELFF. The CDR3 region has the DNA TGTGCCAGCAGCGACCTTTTACGAGCGAACACCGGGGAGCTGTTTTTT.

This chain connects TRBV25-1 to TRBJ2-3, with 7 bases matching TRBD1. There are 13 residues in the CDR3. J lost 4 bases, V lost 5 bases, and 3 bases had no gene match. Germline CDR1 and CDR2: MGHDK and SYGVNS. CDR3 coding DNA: TGTGCCAGCAGTCGACAGGGTGCAGATACGCAGTATTTT. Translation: CASSRQGADTQYF.

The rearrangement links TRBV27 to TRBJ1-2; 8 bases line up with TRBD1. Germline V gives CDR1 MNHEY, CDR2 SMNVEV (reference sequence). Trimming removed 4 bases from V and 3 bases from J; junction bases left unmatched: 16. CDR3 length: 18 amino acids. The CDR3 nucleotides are TGTGCCAGCAGTTCGCCTCCGGGCAGGAACAGGGGGTACTATGGCTACACCTTC. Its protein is CASSSPPGRNRGYYGYTF.

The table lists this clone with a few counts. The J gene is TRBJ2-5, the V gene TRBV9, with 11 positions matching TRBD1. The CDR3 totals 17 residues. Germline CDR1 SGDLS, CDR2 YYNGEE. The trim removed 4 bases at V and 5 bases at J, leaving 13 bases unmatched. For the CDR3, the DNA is TGTGCCAGCAGCCCCAGGACAGGGGGCGTATTAGCGGAGACCCAGTACTTC. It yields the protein CASSPRTGGVLAETQYF.

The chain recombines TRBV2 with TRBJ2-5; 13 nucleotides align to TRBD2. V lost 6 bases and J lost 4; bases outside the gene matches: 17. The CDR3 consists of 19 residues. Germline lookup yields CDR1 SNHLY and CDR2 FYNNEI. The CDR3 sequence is CASSPKDRTSGSLGETQYF. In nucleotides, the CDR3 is TGTGCCAGCAGCCCAAAAGATAGGACTAGCGGGAGCCTCGGAGAGACCCAGTACTTC.

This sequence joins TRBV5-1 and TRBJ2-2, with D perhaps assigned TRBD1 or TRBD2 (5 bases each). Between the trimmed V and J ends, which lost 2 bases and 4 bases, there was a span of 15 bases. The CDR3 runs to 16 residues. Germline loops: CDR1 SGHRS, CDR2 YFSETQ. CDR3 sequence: CASSFHGAGGTGELFF. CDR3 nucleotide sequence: TGCGCCAGCAGCTTCCACGGGGCGGGTGGCACCGGGGAGCTGTTTTTT.

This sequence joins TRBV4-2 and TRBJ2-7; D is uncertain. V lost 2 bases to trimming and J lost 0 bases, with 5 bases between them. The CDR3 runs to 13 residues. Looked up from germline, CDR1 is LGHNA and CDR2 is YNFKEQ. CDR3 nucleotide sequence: TGTGCCAGCAGCCAACAAAGCTCCTACGAGCAGTACTTC. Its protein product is CASSQQSSYEQYF.

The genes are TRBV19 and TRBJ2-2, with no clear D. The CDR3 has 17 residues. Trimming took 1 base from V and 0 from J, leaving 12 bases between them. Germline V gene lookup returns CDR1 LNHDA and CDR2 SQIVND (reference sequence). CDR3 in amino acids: CASSIGLMLSNTGELFF. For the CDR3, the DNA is TGTGCCAGTAGTATAGGCCTAATGCTTTCGAACACCGGGGAGCTGTTTTTT.

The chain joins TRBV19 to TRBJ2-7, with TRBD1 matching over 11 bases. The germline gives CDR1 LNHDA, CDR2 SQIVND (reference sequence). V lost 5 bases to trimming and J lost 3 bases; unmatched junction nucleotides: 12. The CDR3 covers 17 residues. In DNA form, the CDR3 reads TGTGCCAGTAGTGCCACCGGGACAGGGGGTCTAGGCTACGAGCAGTACTTC. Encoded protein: CASSATGTGGLGYEQYF.

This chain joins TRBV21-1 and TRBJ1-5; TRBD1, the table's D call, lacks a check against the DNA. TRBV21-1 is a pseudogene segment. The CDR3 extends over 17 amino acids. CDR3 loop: CASSLKGGREFPQPQHF. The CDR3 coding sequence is TGTGCCAGCAGCCTAAAAGGTGGCAGGGAATTTCCTCAGCCCCAGCATTTT.

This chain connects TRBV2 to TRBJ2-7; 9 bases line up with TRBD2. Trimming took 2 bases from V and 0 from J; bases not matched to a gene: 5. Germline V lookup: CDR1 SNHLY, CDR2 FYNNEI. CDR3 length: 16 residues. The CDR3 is CASSELAGNPSYEQYF. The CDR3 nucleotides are TGTGCCAGCAGTGAACTAGCGGGGAACCCCTCCTACGAGCAGTACTTC.

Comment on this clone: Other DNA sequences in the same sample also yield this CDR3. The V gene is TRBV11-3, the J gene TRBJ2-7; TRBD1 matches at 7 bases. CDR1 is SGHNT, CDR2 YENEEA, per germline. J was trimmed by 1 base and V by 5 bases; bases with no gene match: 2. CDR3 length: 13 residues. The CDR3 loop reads CASSLGQSYEQYF. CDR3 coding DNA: TGTGCCAGCAGCCTGGGACAGTCCTACGAGCAGTACTTC.

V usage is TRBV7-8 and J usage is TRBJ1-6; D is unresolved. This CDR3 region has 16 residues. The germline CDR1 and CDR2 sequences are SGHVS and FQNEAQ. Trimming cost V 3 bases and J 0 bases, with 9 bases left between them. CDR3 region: CASSLVSFSYNSPLHF. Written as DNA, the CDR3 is TGTGCCAGCAGCTTGGTATCTTTCTCCTATAATTCACCCCTCCACTTT.

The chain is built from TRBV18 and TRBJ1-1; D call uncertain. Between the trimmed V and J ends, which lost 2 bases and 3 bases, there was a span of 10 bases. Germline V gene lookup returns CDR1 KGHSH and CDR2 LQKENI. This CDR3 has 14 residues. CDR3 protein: CASSPTPGDTEAFF. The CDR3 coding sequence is TGTGCCAGCTCACCAACCCCAGGAGACACTGAAGCTTTCTTT.

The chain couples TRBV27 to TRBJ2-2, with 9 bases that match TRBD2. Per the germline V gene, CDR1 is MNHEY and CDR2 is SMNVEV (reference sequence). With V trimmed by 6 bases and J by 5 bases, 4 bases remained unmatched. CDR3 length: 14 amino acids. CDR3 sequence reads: CASSVAGVTGELFF. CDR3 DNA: TGTGCCAGCAGCGTAGCGGGAGTAACCGGGGAGCTGTTTTTT.

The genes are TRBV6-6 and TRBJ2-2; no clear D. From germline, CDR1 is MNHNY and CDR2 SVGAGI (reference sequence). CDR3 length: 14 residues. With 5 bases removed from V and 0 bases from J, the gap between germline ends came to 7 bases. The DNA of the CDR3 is TGTGCCAGCAGTCCCCCAGCGAACACCGGGGAGCTGTTTTTT. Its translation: CASSPPANTGELFF.

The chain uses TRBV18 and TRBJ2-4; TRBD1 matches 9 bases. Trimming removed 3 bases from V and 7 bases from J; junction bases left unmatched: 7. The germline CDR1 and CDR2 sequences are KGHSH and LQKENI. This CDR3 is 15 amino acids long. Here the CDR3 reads CASSPPGQGKNIQYF. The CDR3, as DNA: TGTGCCAGCTCACCGCCGGGACAGGGAAAGAACATTCAGTACTTC.

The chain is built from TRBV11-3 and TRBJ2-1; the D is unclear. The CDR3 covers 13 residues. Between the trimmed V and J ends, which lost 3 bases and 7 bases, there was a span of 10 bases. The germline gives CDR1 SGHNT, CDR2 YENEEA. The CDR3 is CASSFPVGNEQFF. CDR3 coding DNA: TGTGCCAGCAGCTTCCCGGTCGGGAATGAGCAGTTCTTC.

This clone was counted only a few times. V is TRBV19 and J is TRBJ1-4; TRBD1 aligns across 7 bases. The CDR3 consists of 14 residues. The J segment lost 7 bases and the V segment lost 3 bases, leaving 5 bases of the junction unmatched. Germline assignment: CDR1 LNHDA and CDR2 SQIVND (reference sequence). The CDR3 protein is CASSMRWDSEKLFF. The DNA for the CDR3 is TGTGCCAGTAGTATGCGGTGGGACAGTGAAAAACTGTTTTTT.

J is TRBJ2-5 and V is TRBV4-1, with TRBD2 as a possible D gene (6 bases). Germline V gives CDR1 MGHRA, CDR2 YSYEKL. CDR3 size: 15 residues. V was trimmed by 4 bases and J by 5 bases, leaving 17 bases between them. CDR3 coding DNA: TGCGCCAGCAGCCGGCTTGGGACTTCCTCCGAGACCCAGTACTTC. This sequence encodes CASSRLGTSSETQYF.

The CDR3 coding sequence is TGTGCCAGCAGTGAAGCAGGCAGGGGTGAAGCTTTCTTT. This codes for CASSEAGRGEAFF. This chain connects TRBV6-1 to TRBJ1-1; perhaps TRBD1 as D (6 bases). Germline V CDR1 and CDR2: MNHNS, SASEGT. The CDR3 contains 13 residues. V was clipped by 0 bases and J by 7 bases, with 9 bases between them.

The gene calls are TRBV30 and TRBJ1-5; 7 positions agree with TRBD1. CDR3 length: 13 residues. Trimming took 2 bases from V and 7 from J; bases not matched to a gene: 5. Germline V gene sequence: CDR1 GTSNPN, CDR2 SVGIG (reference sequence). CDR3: CAWSRGGGQPQHF. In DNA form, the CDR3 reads TGTGCCTGGAGTCGAGGGGGCGGACAGCCCCAGCATTTT.

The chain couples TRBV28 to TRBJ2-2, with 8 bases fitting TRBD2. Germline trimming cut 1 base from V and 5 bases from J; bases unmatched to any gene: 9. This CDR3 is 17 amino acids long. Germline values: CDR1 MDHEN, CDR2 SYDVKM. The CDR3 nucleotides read TGTGCCAGCAGTTTATCGAACGGGAGGGTTCGAACCGGGGAGCTGTTTTTT. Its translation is CASSLSNGRVRTGELFF.

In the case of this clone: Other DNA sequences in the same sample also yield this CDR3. CDR3 coding DNA: TGCGCCAGCAGCTTGGAAGGGGAGCCCTACAATGAGCAGTTCTTC. As protein: CASSLEGEPYNEQFF. The chain couples TRBV5-1 to TRBJ2-1; D possibly matches TRBD1 or TRBD2 (5 bases each). Germline CDR1 SGHRS, CDR2 YFSETQ. CDR3 length: 15 amino acids. Between the trimmed V and J ends, which lost 0 bases and 2 bases, there was a span of 9 bases.

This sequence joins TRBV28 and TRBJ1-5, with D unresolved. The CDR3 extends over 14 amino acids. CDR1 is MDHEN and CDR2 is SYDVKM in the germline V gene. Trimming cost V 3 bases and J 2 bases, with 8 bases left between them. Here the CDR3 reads CASSLARGNQPQHF. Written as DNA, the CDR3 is TGTGCCAGCAGTTTGGCCCGGGGCAATCAGCCCCAGCATTTT. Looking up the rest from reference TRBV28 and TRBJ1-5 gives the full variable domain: DVKVTQSSRYLVKRTGEKVFLECVQDMDHENMFWYRQDPGLGLRLIYFSYDVKMKEKGDIPEGYSVSREKKERFSLILESASTNQTSMYLCASSLARGNQPQHFGDGTRLSIL.